This T cell receptor beta chain was obtained from a study of CD8+ T cells in alopecia areata. Study information: Scoring treated patients' severity relied on the percentage of scalp area affected.

Documented treatment: oral pan-JAK inhibitor, 5-10 mg twice daily. Points on this clone: Its antigen is unidentified.

General observations from the study: Tofacitinib significantly decreased scalp clonality and expanded CD8+ clones among top 100.

This CDR3 comprises 14 residues. Germline CDR1 SEHNR, CDR2 FQNEAQ (reference sequence). The V gene lost 1 base and the J gene lost 3 bases, with 10 bases spanning the gap. The authors extracted RNA and reverse transcribed it into cDNA as the sequencing template. Some clones are missing from TCRdb's copy, which holds only in-frame ones; the method was immunoSEQ multiplex PCR. The sample has 200,000 or so clones; roughly two fifths are singletons. The material sequenced was CD4+ T cells sorted from blood, taken between weeks 30 and 35, from a patient treated with tofacitinib. The TCR sequence derives from a human donor with alopecia areata. The chain links TRBV7-9 to TRBJ2-7; unclear D gene. CDR3 sequence reads: CASSLGAHNYEQYF. In DNA, the CDR3 is TGTGCCAGCAGCTTAGGGGCACACAACTACGAGCAGTACTTC.